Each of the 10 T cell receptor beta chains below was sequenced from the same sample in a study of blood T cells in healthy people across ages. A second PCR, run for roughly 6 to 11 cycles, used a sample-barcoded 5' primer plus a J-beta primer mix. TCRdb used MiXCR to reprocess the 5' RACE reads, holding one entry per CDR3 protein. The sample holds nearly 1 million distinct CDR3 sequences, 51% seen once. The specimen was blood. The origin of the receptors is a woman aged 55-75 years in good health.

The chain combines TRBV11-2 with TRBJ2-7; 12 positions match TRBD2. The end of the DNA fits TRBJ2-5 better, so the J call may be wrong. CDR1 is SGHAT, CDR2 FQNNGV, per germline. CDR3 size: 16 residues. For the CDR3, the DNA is TGTGCCAGCAGCGCTAGCGGGGGGGACGCCAGGGAGACCCAGTACTTC. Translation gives CASSASGGDARETQYF.

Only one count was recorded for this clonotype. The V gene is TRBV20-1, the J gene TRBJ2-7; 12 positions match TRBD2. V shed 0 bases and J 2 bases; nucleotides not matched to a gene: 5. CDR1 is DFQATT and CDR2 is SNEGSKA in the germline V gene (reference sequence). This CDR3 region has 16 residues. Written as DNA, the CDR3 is TGCAGTGCTAGAGATCCGGGACTAGCGGGCCCCTACGAGCAGTACTTC. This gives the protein CSARDPGLAGPYEQYF.

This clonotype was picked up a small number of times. CDR3 protein: CASSLAAESGANVLTF. The CDR3 coding sequence is TGTGCCAGCAGCTTAGCTGCTGAGTCTGGGGCCAACGTCCTGACTTTC. The genes are TRBV7-8 and TRBJ2-6, with D unresolved. CDR3 size: 16 residues. Germline CDR1 SGHVS, CDR2 FQNEAQ. The ends were cut back, 0 bases at V and 1 base at J, with 7 bases in the middle.

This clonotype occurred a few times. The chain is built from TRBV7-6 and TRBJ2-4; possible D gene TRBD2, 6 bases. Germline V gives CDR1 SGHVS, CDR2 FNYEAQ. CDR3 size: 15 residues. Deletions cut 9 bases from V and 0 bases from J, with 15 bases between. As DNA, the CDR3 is TGTGCCAGTTCCCCGAACGGGAGAGCCAAAAACATTCAGTACTTC. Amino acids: CASSPNGRAKNIQYF.

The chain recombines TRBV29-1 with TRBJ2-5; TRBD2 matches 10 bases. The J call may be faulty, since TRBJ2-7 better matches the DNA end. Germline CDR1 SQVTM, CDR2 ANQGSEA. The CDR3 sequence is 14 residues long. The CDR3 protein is CSGGGGLAAYEQYF. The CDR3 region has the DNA TGCAGCGGTGGCGGAGGACTAGCGGCCTACGAGCAGTACTTC.

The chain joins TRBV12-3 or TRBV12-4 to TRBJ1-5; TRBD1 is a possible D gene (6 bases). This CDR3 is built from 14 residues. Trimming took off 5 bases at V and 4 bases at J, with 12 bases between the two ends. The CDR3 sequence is CASSRGAGNQPQHF. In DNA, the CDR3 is TGTGCCAGCAGTCGGGGGGCTGGGAATCAGCCCCAGCATTTT.

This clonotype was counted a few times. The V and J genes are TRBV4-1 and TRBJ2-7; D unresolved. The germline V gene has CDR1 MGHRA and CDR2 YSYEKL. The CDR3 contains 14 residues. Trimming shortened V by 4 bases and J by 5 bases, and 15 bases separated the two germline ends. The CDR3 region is CASSPLPRGDEQYF. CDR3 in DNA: TGCGCCAGCAGCCCCCTCCCCCGAGGCGACGAGCAGTACTTC.

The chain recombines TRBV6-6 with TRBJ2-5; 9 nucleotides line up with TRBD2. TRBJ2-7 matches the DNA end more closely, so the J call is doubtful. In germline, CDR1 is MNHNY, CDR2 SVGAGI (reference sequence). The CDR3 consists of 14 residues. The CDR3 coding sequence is TGTGCCAGCAGTTACGGAGCGGGAGGCTACGAGCAGTACTTC. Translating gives CASSYGAGGYEQYF.

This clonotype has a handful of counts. The CDR3 nucleotides read TGCGCCAGCAGCTCCGGTTTGGACGGATACGGGGCACACAATGAGCAGTTCTTC. Amino acid sequence: CASSSGLDGYGAHNEQFF. This sequence joins TRBV5-1 and TRBJ2-1; D may match TRBD1 or TRBD2 (5 bases each). This CDR3 is 18 amino acids long. Germline CDR1 reads SGHRS; CDR2 reads YFSETQ. V lost 3 bases, J lost 5 bases, and 24 bases lay in between.

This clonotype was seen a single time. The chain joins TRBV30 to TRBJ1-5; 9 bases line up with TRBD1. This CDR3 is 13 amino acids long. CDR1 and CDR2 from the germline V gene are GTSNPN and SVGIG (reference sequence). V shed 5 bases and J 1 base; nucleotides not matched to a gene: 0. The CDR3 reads CAWGQGSNQPQHF. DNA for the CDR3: TGTGCCTGGGGACAGGGGAGCAATCAGCCCCAGCATTTT.